This TCR beta chain appears in the sequencing data of a study of TET2 disruption in CD19-targeted CAR T cells listed by TCRdb under 2018. Describing the broader study: No additional inclusion criteria were applied, and the number of samples was determined by the original clinical trial design and by sample availability. Findings and caveats that apply to the study as a whole: The conclusions about the patient's CAR T cells were based on extensive analysis of only one subject.

What this sample's treatment or condition label stands for: autologous CTL019 cells: CD19 CAR with 4-1BB and CD3 zeta domains. TCR zeta and 4-1BB costimulatory signaling domains were built into the CD19 CAR. Leukapheresis was used to collect T cells from peripheral blood for manufacturing CTL019. The DNeasy Blood and Tissue Kit was used to extract genomic DNA from pre-infusion T cells, peripheral blood, or sorted post-infusion T cells. Deep sequencing of the TCR beta chain was done using the immunoSEQ assay. The source study handled its data this way. Only productive TCR beta rearrangements went into calculating clonotype frequencies. This is the immuneACCESS table as TCRdb keeps it, with only in-frame sequences that have V and J called. A part of the clones is gone; compared with another copy, unresolved V genes explain less than half, and the rest is unexplained. V, J and clone size reflect that table, while D and trimming were determined from the DNA. The sample has about 30,000 clones on record. The ten largest make up more than 1.5% of the sample.

V has 0 bases trimmed and J has 9 bases trimmed; junction bases matching no gene number 8. Spanning cysteine to phenylalanine, the CDR3 consists of 16 amino acids. Of the CDR3's DNA, 39 bases were read; they are in frame from base 1. The germline V gene gives CDR1 as LGHNA and CDR2 as YNFKEQ. Comments on this clone: It has no known antigen specificity. The DNA ends 3 residues before the CDR3 does, and the rest of the CDR3 is filled in from the germline J gene.

The sequence was collected from a man between 65 and 80 years old with chronic lymphocytic leukemia. The specimen comprised CD8- CAR+ T cells sorted from cultured blood T cells, sampled for CD19 CAR T cell therapy. In light of the paper, this sample's cell subset or site label describes: CD8-negative CAR-positive T cells from the infusion product. The receptor chain draws on TRBV4-2 and TRBJ1-6; 7 nucleotides in the junction match TRBD1. For the CDR3, the sequence is CASSQDGQVLGSPLHF. The part of the CDR3 DNA that was read is TGTGCCAGCAGCCAAGACGGACAGGTCTTGGGTTCACCC.